This TCR beta chain was documented in a study of T cells after yellow fever vaccination. As for the study in general: SMART-Seq v4 Ultra Low Input served to prepare low-cell-number fractions.

Per germline, CDR1 MNHEY and CDR2 SVGEGT. This CDR3 spans 17 amino acids. V was shortened by 2 bases and J by 0 bases, with 14 bases between the two germline ends. Regarding the study as a whole: Reappearing after the booster were most of the clones from primary vaccination (roughly 96% CD4, 70% to 90% CD8). A weaker secondary response peaked on day 5, the primary on day 15.

TCRdb re-called the 5' RACE reads with MiXCR, one entry per CDR3 protein. The sample carries 360,000 or so distinct CDR3 sequences, approximately 10% recorded once. Remarks on this clonotype: Its matching antigen is unknown.

This receptor was taken from a man aged 18 to 29 who received the YFV17D yellow fever vaccine. The sequencing here drew on PBMCs, taken on the day of the first yellow fever vaccination. The chain is built from TRBV6-2 or TRBV6-3 and TRBJ1-3; D gene uncertain. CDR3: CASSYPSDWYSGNTIYF. The CDR3 DNA sequence: TGTGCCAGCAGTTACCCGTCGGACTGGTACTCTGGAAACACCATATATTTT.